One and the same sample provided the 29 T cell receptor beta chains below, sequenced in a study of cytomegalovirus exposure and HLA in healthy donors. Amplification used 60 Vbeta primers and 13 Jbeta primers. Sequencing used immunoSEQ multiplex PCR; TCRdb keeps in-frame clones, though not all of them. The table records some 160,000 clones, around 80% of them present only once. Sequences were obtained from PBMCs. These TCRs come from a male donor in good health and CMV-seronegative.

The chain combines TRBV19 with TRBJ1-5; D is uncertain. In germline, CDR1 is LNHDA, CDR2 SQIVND (reference sequence). The V and J ends lost 2 bases and 2 bases respectively, with 16 bases between them. The CDR3 runs 17 residues. DNA of the CDR3: TGTGCCAGTAGTATAAGTCTGGGAGGCAGCGGCAATCAGCCCCAGCATTTT. This gives the protein CASSISLGGSGNQPQHF.

The chain joins TRBV7-2 to TRBJ2-3; D is ambiguous. Trimming took 7 bases from V and 1 from J, leaving 12 bases between them. CDR3 length equals 14 residues. Germline V lookup: CDR1 SGHTA, CDR2 FQGNSA. CDR3 in amino acids: CASILARGTDTQYF. The CDR3 DNA reads as TGTGCCAGCATCCTCGCTCGAGGCACAGATACGCAGTATTTT.

The chain combines TRBV6-5 with TRBJ1-5; D call uncertain. Looked up from germline, CDR1 is MNHEY and CDR2 is SVGAGI. The CDR3 is 13 amino acids. V lost 2 bases and J 1 base, leaving 3 bases between the germline ends. The CDR3 nucleotides read TGTGCCAGCAGTTACCAGAGCAATCAGCCCCAGCATTTT. The encoded protein is CASSYQSNQPQHF.

The V call is TRBV7-9, the J call TRBJ2-2, with 14 bases matching TRBD2. The trim removed 5 bases at V and 1 base at J, leaving 6 bases unmatched. Germline CDR1 and CDR2: SEHNR and FQNEAQ (reference sequence). This CDR3 is 18 amino acids long. CDR3 nucleotides: TGTGCCAGCAGCCTCGCCGGGACTAGCGGGGGGAACACCGGGGAGCTGTTTTTT. Translating gives CASSLAGTSGGNTGELFF.

The chain carries TRBV27 and TRBJ1-5, with a weak D call TRBD1 (6 bases). The CDR3 totals 16 residues. V lost 3 bases and J 2 bases, leaving 14 bases between the germline ends. CDR1 is MNHEY and CDR2 is SMNVEV in the germline V gene (reference sequence). The CDR3 DNA reads TGTGCCAGCAGTTTTAGGGACAACCTAGGCAATCAGCCCCAGCATTTT. It yields the protein CASSFRDNLGNQPQHF.

V usage is TRBV5-1 and J usage is TRBJ1-1, with 12 bases aligning to TRBD1. Germline V gene lookup returns CDR1 SGHRS and CDR2 YFSETQ. The trim removed 1 base at V and 5 bases at J, leaving 9 bases unmatched. This CDR3 contains 17 residues. Here the CDR3 reads CASSLTGDRGLGTEAFF. In nucleotides, the CDR3 is TGCGCCAGCAGCTTGACGGGGGACAGGGGGCTAGGTACTGAAGCTTTCTTT.

The V gene is TRBV6-1, the J gene TRBJ2-5, with a tentative D call TRBD1 (5 bases). This CDR3 is built from 15 residues. CDR1 is MNHNS and CDR2 is SASEGT in the germline V gene. The V end lost 1 base, the J end lost 5 bases, and 14 bases lay between the germline ends. The CDR3 DNA reads as TGTGCCAGCAGTGAAGGTGGGGCAGTGGGCGAGACCCAGTACTTC. It codes for CASSEGGAVGETQYF.

The V call is TRBV7-9, the J call TRBJ1-2, with 7 bases matching TRBD1. Germline V CDR1 and CDR2: SEHNR, FQNEAQ (reference sequence). The CDR3 runs to 15 residues. After removal of 1 base from V and 3 bases from J, the junction contained 5 bases not matched to a gene. CDR3 bases: TGTGCCAGCAGCTTAGACGAGGGGGCTGACTATGGCTACACCTTC. It yields the protein CASSLDEGADYGYTF. Drawing the rest from reference TRBV7-9 and TRBJ1-2, the complete variable domain is DTGVSQNPRHKITKRGQNVTFRCDPISEHNRLYWYRQTLGQGPEFLTYFQNEAQLEKSRLLSDRFSAERPKGSFSTLEIQRTEQGDSAMYLCASSLDEGADYGYTFGSGTRLTVV.

This clone was observed a handful of times. The V and J genes are TRBV28 and TRBJ2-2, with D unclear. Trimming cost V 7 bases and J 5 bases, with 14 bases left between them. Germline V gene lookup returns CDR1 MDHEN and CDR2 SYDVKM. CDR3 length: 14 amino acids. The CDR3 nucleotides are TGTGCCAGCATTCCGACTCTAGAGACCGGGGAGCTGTTTTTT. Protein product: CASIPTLETGELFF. The full variable domain, in which reference TRBV28 and TRBJ2-2 provide the parts outside the CDR3, is DVKVTQSSRYLVKRTGEKVFLECVQDMDHENMFWYRQDPGLGLRLIYFSYDVKMKEKGDIPEGYSVSREKKERFSLILESASTNQTSMYLCASIPTLETGELFFGEGSRLTVL.

The chain is built from TRBV6-5 and TRBJ1-2; 7 bases map to TRBD1. Looked up from germline, CDR1 is MNHEY and CDR2 is SVGAGI. Unmatched junction bases numbered 2, after V lost 2 bases and J lost 8 bases. The CDR3 sequence is 12 residues long. Here the CDR3 reads CASSYTGQGYTF. For the CDR3, the DNA is TGTGCCAGCAGTTACACGGGACAGGGCTACACCTTC.

The CDR3 loop reads CASSLGHGAGETQYF. CDR3 nucleotides: TGTGCCAGCAGCTTAGGCCACGGCGCGGGGGAGACCCAGTACTTC. The chain links TRBV7-2 to TRBJ2-5; the D gene is possibly TRBD2 (6 bases). Germline values: CDR1 SGHTA, CDR2 FQGNSA. Trimming cost V 1 base and J 5 bases, with 14 bases left between them. The CDR3 runs to 15 residues. The full variable domain, in which reference TRBV7-2 and TRBJ2-5 provide the parts outside the CDR3, is GAGVSQSPSNKVTEKGKDVELRCDPISGHTALYWYRQSLGQGLEFLIYFQGNSAPDKSGLPSDRFSAERTGGSVSTLTIQRTQQEDSAVYLCASSLGHGAGETQYFGPGTRLLVL.

The chain links TRBV7-2 to TRBJ1-5, with a weak D call TRBD1 (5 bases). Germline assignment: CDR1 SGHTA and CDR2 FQGNSA. Trimming removed 5 bases from V and 3 bases from J, with 11 bases in between. The CDR3 totals 14 residues. The CDR3 spells CASSARGANQPQHF. DNA for the CDR3: TGTGCCAGCAGCGCCCGCGGGGCCAATCAGCCCCAGCATTTT.

The CDR3 nucleotides are TGCGCCAGCAGCTTGCCAGCGAACACCGGGGAGCTGTTTTTT. Its protein is CASSLPANTGELFF. The rearrangement joins TRBV5-1 to TRBJ2-2; no reliable D call. CDR1 is SGHRS, CDR2 YFSETQ, per germline. CDR3 length: 14 amino acids. V was cut by 1 base and J by 0 bases, with 4 bases left in between.

This chain uses TRBV4-1 with TRBJ2-7, with 10 nucleotides matching TRBD1. V lost 1 base to trimming and J lost 1 base; unmatched junction nucleotides: 4. The CDR3 has 16 amino acids. The germline V gene has CDR1 MGHRA and CDR2 YSYEKL. CDR3 region: CASSQGPGQGSYEQYF. In DNA, the CDR3 is TGCGCCAGCAGCCAAGGACCGGGACAGGGGTCCTACGAGCAGTACTTC.

The chain links TRBV19 to TRBJ1-5; D remains unclear. The V end lost 5 bases, the J end lost 6 bases, and 11 bases lay between the germline ends. The CDR3 is 13 amino acids. Germline-derived CDR1 and CDR2 are LNHDA and SQIVND (reference sequence). CDR3 amino acids: CASSLGLGQPQHF. DNA for the CDR3: TGTGCCAGTAGTCTGGGCCTCGGTCAGCCCCAGCATTTT.

The rearrangement uses TRBV5-4 and TRBJ2-5; 9 nucleotides line up with TRBD1. The ends lost 2 bases at V and 5 bases at J; junction bases unmatched: 4. The germline CDR1 and CDR2 sequences are SGHNT and YYREEE (reference sequence). This CDR3 is built from 14 residues. CDR3 in DNA: TGTGCCAGCAGCTTACAGGGGGCTGAGGAGACCCAGTACTTC. It codes for CASSLQGAEETQYF.

The rearrangement uses TRBV4-3 and TRBJ2-1, with TRBD1 matching 8 bases. This CDR3 contains 15 residues. The germline V gene encodes CDR1 LGHNA and CDR2 YSLEER. The ends lost 0 bases at V and 10 bases at J; junction bases unmatched: 8. The CDR3 DNA follows: TGCGCCAGCAGCCAAGATCATCAGGGGGCGCAGGAGCAGTTCTTC. It yields the protein CASSQDHQGAQEQFF.

The V call is TRBV6-1, the J call TRBJ1-4; 9 bases are a match to TRBD1. The CDR3 is 15 residues long. The ends lost 4 bases at V and 4 bases at J; junction bases unmatched: 4. CDR1 and CDR2 from the germline V gene are MNHNS and SASEGT. The CDR3 here is CASSGWDRDNEKLFF. In DNA form, the CDR3 reads TGTGCCAGCAGTGGGTGGGACAGGGATAATGAAAAACTGTTTTTT.

This clone came up a few times. The V and J genes are TRBV11-2 and TRBJ2-7, with TRBD2 matching 7 bases. Germline CDR1 SGHAT, CDR2 FQNNGV. This CDR3 comprises 17 residues. The J segment lost 2 bases and the V segment lost 6 bases, leaving 16 bases of the junction unmatched. CDR3 sequence reads: CASRLRASGGGTYEQYF. CDR3 bases: TGTGCCAGCAGATTACGGGCGAGTGGGGGGGGGACCTACGAGCAGTACTTC.

V and J are TRBV2 and TRBJ2-5; 7 nucleotides align to TRBD2. From germline, CDR1 is SNHLY and CDR2 FYNNEI. This CDR3 spans 13 amino acids. V was clipped by 3 bases and J by 5 bases; unmatched bases: 3. The CDR3 DNA is TGTGCCAGCAGTGAGTGGGAGGGGGAGACCCAGTACTTC. Protein sequence: CASSEWEGETQYF.

The rearrangement uses TRBV11-2 and TRBJ1-6, with D unresolved. Germline V gene sequence: CDR1 SGHAT, CDR2 FQNNGV. V dropped 1 base and J dropped 3 bases, with 7 bases sitting between them. CDR3 length: 15 residues. Written as DNA, the CDR3 is TGTGCCAGCAGCTTAGCTGCAGACTATAATTCACCCCTCCACTTT. Encoded protein: CASSLAADYNSPLHF.

The V and J genes are TRBV7-3 and TRBJ2-2, with TRBD1 matching 9 bases. The V gene's germline CDR1 is SGHTA and CDR2 FQGTGA. Losses at the gene ends were 4 bases for V and 7 bases for J; bases not matched to a gene: 4. CDR3 size: 14 residues. CDR3 protein: CASSYRGLVGELFF. CDR3 DNA: TGTGCCAGCAGCTACAGGGGGCTGGTCGGGGAGCTGTTTTTT.

J is TRBJ2-7 and V is TRBV7-2, with 7 bases identical to TRBD1. The CDR3 runs 15 residues. Trimming at V came to 1 base and at J to 3 bases, leaving 6 bases not matched to a gene. The germline CDR1 and CDR2 sequences are SGHTA and FQGNSA. In nucleotides, the CDR3 is TGTGCCAGCAGCTTAGGCCCGGGACAGAACTACGAGCAGTACTTC. It encodes CASSLGPGQNYEQYF.

The chain has TRBV7-9 and TRBJ2-7; TRBD2 is a possible D gene (6 bases). Trimming took 3 bases from V and 0 from J, leaving 15 bases between them. The CDR3 is 16 residues long. Germline V gene data show CDR1 as SEHNR and CDR2 as FQNEAQ (reference sequence). The DNA of the CDR3 is TGTGCCAGCAGCTTTTCTCGGGACTCCAACTCCTACGAGCAGTACTTC. Translated, it gives CASSFSRDSNSYEQYF.

The chain carries TRBV2 and TRBJ2-5; weak D call: TRBD1 (6 bases). CDR1 and CDR2 (germline): SNHLY, FYNNEI. The length of the CDR3 is 13 residues. The V end was cut by 6 bases, the J end by 4 bases, with 12 bases between. The CDR3 sequence: CASRGIRGETQYF. The DNA for the CDR3 is TGTGCCAGCAGGGGGATCAGGGGAGAGACCCAGTACTTC.

The chain joins TRBV5-1 to TRBJ1-5; D is perhaps TRBD1 (6 bases). The ends were cut back, 5 bases at V and 1 base at J, with 13 bases in the middle. Germline V gene data show CDR1 as SGHRS and CDR2 as YFSETQ. The CDR3 extends over 15 amino acids. The CDR3 region is CASSLQGGSNQPQHF. Here the CDR3 DNA reads TGCGCCAGCAGTTTACAGGGAGGGAGCAATCAGCCCCAGCATTTT.

V usage is TRBV6-1 and J usage is TRBJ1-5, with D perhaps matching TRBD1 (5 bases). With 5 bases removed from V and 7 bases from J, the gap between germline ends came to 18 bases. The CDR3 totals 15 residues. Germline CDR1 reads MNHNS; CDR2 reads SASEGT. The CDR3 sequence is CASSFNRNGYQPQHF. The DNA for the CDR3 is TGTGCCAGCAGTTTCAACAGGAATGGATACCAGCCCCAGCATTTT.

The chain has TRBV7-9 and TRBJ1-4; TRBD1 aligns across 9 bases. The ends lost 5 bases at V and 0 bases at J; junction bases unmatched: 4. The CDR3 sequence is 16 residues long. Per the germline V gene, CDR1 is SEHNR and CDR2 is FQNEAQ (reference sequence). CDR3 sequence reads: CASSLQGAATNEKLFF. The CDR3 DNA is TGTGCCAGCAGCCTACAGGGGGCGGCAACTAATGAAAAACTGTTTTTT.

The rearrangement joins TRBV9 to TRBJ2-7, with 10 positions matching TRBD2. V lost 4 bases to trimming and J lost 3 bases; unmatched junction nucleotides: 10. Germline CDR1 SGDLS, CDR2 YYNGEE. This CDR3 comprises 16 residues. The CDR3 loop is CASSSTIAGGFYEQYF. Written as DNA, the CDR3 is TGTGCCAGCAGCAGCACCATAGCGGGAGGTTTCTACGAGCAGTACTTC.